The T cell receptor (beta chain) under discussion was sequenced for a study of neurological immune-mediated disorders. Relative to its sample, this clonotype is medium-sized. As yet, its antigen is unknown. Regarding the study as a whole: None of the CDR3 amino acid sequences found in expanded clones was shared across subjects. This suggests that the TCR-beta repertoires were private in all groups.

With 3 bases removed from V and 4 bases from J, the gap between germline ends came to 3 bases. Germline loops: CDR1 MDHEN, CDR2 SYDVKM. The CDR3 has 11 amino acids. The unsorted libraries were made from 2 million PBMCs kept at -80 C. It was by 5'RACE with 10-nucleotide random UMIs that the cDNA was made. The output of every sequencing run, over 160 million TCR-beta sequences, came from 15-18 subjects. TCRdb called the 5' RACE reads again in MiXCR, with one record for every CDR3 protein. The sample lists 25,000 to 35,000 distinct CDR3 sequences; approximately 12% were seen once. The sequence was collected from a man aged 55 to 70 in good health. Sequencing input: PBMCs. This chain connects TRBV28 to TRBJ2-5; D call uncertain. CDR3 region: CASSLRETQYF. Here the CDR3 DNA reads TGTGCCAGCAGTTTGAGAGAGACCCAGTACTTC.